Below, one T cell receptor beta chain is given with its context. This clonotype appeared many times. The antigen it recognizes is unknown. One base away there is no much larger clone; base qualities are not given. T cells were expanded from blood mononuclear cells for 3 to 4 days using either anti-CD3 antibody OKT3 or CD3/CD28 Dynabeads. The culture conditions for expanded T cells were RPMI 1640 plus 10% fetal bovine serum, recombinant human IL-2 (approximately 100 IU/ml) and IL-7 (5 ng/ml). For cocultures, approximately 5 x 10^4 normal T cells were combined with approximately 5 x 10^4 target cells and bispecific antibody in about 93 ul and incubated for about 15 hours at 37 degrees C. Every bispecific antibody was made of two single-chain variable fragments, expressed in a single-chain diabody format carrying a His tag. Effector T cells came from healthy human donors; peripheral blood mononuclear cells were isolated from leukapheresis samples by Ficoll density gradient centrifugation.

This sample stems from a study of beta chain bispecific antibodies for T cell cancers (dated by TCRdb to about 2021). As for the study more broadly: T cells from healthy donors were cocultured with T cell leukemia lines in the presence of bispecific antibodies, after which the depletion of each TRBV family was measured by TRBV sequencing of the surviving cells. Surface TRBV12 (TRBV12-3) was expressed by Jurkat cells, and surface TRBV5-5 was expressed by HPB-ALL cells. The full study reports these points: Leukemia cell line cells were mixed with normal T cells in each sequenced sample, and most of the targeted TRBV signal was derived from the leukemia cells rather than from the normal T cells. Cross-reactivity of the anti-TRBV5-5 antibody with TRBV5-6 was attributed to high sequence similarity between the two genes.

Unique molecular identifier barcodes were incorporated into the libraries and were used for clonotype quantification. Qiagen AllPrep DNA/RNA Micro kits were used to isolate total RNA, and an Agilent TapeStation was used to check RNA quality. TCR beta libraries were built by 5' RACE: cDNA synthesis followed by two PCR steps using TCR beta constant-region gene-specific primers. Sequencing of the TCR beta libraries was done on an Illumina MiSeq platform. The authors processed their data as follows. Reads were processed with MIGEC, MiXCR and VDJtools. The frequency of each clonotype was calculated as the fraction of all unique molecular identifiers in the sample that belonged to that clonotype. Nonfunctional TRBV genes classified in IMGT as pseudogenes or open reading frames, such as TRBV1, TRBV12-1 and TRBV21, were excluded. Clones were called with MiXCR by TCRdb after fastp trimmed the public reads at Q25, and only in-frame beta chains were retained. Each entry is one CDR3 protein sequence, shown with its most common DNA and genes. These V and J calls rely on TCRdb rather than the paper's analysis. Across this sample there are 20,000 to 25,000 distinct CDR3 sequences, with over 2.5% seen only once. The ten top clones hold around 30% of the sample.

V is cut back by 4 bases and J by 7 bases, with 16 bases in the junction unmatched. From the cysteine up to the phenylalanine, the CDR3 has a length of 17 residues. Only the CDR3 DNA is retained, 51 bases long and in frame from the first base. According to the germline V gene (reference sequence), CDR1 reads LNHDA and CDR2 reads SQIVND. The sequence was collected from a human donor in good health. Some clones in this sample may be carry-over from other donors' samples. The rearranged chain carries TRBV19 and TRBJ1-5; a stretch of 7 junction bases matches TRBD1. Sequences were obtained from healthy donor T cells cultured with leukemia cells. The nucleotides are TGTGCCAGTAGTACCCCCTTAGGGCCCGTGGACAGGCAGCCCCAGCATTTT. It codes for CASSTPLGPVDRQPQHF.